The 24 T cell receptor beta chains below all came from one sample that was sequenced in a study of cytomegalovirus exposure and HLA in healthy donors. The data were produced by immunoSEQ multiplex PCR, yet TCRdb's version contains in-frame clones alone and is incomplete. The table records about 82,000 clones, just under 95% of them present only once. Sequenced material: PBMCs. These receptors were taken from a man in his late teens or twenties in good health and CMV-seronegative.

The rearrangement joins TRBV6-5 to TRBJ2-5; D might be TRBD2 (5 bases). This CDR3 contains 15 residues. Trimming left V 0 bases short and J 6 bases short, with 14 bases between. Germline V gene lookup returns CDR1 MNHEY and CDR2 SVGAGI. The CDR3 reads CASSYSALASQTQYF. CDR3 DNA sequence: TGTGCCAGCAGTTACTCAGCCCTAGCTTCTCAGACCCAGTACTTC.

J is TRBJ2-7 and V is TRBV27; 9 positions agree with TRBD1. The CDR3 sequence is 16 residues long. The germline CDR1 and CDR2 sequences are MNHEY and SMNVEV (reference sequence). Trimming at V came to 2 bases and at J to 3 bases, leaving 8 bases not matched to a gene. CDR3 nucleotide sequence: TGTGCCAGCAGTTTAGCAGGGACAGGGATGTTCTACGAGCAGTACTTC. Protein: CASSLAGTGMFYEQYF.

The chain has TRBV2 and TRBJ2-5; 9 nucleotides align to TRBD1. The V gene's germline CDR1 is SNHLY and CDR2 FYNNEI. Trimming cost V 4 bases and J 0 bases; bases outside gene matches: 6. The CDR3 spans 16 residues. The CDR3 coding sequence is TGTGCCAGCAGTGCGGGGGGACAGGGACACCAAGAGACCCAGTACTTC. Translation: CASSAGGQGHQETQYF.

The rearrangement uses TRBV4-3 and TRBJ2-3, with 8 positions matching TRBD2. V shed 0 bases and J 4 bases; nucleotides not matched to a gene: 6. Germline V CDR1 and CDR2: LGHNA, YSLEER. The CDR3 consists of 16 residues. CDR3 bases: TGCGCCAGCAGCCAAGATACGAGCGGGAGTGCAGATACGCAGTATTTT. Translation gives CASSQDTSGSADTQYF.

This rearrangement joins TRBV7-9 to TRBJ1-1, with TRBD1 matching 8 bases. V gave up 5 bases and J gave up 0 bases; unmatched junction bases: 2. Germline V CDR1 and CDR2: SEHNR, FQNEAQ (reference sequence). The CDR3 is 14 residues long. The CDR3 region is CASSLTGVNTEAFF. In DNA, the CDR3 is TGTGCCAGCAGCCTGACAGGGGTGAACACTGAAGCTTTCTTT. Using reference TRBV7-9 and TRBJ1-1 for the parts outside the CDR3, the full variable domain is DTGVSQNPRHKITKRGQNVTFRCDPISEHNRLYWYRQTLGQGPEFLTYFQNEAQLEKSRLLSDRFSAERPKGSFSTLEIQRTEQGDSAMYLCASSLTGVNTEAFFGQGTRLTVV.

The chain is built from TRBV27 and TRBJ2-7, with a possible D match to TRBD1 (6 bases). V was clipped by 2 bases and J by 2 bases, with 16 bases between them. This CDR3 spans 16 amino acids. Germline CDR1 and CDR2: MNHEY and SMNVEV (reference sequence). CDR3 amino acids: CASSLGQGIRPYEQYF. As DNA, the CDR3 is TGTGCCAGCAGTTTAGGGCAGGGGATCCGTCCCTACGAGCAGTACTTC.

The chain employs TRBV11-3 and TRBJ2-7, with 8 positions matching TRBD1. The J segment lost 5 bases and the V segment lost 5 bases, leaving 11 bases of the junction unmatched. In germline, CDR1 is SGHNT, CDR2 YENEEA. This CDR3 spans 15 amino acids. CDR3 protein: CASSPSRQGWHEQYF. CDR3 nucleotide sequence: TGTGCCAGCAGCCCATCACGACAGGGGTGGCACGAGCAGTACTTC.

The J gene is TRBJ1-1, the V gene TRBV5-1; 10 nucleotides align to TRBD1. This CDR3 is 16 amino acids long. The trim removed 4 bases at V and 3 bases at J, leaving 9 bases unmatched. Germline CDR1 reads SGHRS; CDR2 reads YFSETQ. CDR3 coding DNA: TGCGCCAGCAGCCGGGGGCCCGGGACAGGGGACACTGAAGCTTTCTTT. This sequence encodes CASSRGPGTGDTEAFF.

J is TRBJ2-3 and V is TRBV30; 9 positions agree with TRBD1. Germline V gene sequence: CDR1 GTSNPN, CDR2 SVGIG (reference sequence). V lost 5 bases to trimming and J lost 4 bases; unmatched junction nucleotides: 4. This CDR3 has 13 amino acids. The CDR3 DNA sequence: TGTGCCTGGGGGGGACAGGGAGCAGATACGCAGTATTTT. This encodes CAWGGQGADTQYF.

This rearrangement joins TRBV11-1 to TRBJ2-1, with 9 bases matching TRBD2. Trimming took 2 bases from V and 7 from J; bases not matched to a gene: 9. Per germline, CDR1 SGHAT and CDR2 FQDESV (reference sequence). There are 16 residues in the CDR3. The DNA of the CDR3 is TGTGCCAGCAGCTTATTAGGCGGGAGGGACCAAAATGAGCAGTTCTTC. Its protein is CASSLLGGRDQNEQFF.

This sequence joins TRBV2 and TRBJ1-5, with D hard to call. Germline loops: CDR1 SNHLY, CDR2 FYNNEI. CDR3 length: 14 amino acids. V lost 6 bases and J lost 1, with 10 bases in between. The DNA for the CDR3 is TGTGCCAGCAGACAGACCGTGAGCAATCAGCCCCAGCATTTT. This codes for CASRQTVSNQPQHF.

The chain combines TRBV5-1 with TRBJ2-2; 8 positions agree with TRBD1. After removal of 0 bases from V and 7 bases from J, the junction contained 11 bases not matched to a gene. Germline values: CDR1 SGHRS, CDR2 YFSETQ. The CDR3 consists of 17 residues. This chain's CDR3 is CASSLDSTGGTGGELFF. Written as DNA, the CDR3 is TGCGCCAGCAGCTTGGACTCTACAGGGGGAACGGGCGGGGAGCTGTTTTTT.

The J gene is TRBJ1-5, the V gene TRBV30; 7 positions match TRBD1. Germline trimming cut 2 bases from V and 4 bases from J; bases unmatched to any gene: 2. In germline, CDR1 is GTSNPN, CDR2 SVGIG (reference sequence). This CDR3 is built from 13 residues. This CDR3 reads CAWSPTGNQPQHF. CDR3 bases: TGTGCCTGGAGTCCGACAGGGAATCAGCCCCAGCATTTT. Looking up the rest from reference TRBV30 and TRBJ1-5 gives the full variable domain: SQTIHQWPATLVQPVGSPLSLECTVEGTSNPNLYWYRQAAGRGLQLLFYSVGIGQISSEVPQNLSASRPQDRQFILSSKKLLLSDSGFYLCAWSPTGNQPQHFGDGTRLSIL.

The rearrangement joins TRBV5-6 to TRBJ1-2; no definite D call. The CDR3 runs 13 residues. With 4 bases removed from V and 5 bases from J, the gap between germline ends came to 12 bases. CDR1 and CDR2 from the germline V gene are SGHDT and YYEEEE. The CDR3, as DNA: TGTGCCAGCAGCCACCCAGGAGGATATGGCTACACCTTC. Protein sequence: CASSHPGGYGYTF.

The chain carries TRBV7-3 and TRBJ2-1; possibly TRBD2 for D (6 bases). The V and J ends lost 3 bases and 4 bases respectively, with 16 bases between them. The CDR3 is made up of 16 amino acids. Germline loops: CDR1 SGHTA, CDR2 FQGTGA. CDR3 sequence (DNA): TGTGCCAGCAGCTTTCCCCTTGGGACTTCGTACAATGAGCAGTTCTTC. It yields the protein CASSFPLGTSYNEQFF. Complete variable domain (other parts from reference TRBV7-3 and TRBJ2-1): GAGVSQTPSNKVTEKGKYVELRCDPISGHTALYWYRQSLGQGPEFLIYFQGTGAADDSGLPNDRFFAVRPEGSVSTLKIQRTERGDSAVYLCASSFPLGTSYNEQFFGPGTRLTVL.

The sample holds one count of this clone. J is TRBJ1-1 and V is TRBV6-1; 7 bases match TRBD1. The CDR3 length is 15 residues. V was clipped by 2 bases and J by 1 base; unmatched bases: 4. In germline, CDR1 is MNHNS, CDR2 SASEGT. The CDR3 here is CASSEYDRENTEAFF. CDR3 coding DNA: TGTGCCAGCAGTGAATACGACAGGGAGAACACTGAAGCTTTCTTT.

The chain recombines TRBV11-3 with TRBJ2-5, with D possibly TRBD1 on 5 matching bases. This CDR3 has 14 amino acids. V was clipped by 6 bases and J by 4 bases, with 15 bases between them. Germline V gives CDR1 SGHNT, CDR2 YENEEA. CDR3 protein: CASRTQGSVETQYF. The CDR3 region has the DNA TGTGCCAGCAGAACCCAGGGTAGTGTAGAGACCCAGTACTTC. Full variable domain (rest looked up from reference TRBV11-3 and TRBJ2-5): EAGVVQSPRYKIIEKKQPVAFWCNPISGHNTLYWYLQNLGQGPELLIRYENEEAVDDSQLPKDRFSAERLKGVDSTLKIQPAELGDSAVYLCASRTQGSVETQYFGPGTRLLVL.

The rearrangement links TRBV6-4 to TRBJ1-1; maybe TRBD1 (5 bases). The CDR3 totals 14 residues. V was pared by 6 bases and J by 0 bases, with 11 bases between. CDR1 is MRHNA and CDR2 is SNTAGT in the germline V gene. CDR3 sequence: CASSPGGLNTEAFF. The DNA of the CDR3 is TGTGCCAGCAGCCCGGGGGGACTGAACACTGAAGCTTTCTTT.

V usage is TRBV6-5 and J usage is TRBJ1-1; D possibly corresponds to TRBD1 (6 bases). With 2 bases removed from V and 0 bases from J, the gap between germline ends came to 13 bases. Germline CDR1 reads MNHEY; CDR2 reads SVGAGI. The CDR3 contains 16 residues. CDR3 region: CASSYGSRDMNTEAFF. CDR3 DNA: TGTGCCAGCAGTTACGGGTCCCGGGACATGAACACTGAAGCTTTCTTT.

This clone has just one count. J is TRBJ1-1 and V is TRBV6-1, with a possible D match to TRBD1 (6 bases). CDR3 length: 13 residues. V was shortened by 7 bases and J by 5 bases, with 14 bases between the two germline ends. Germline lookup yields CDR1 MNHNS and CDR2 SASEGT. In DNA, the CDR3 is TGTGCCAGCACCAAAGACAGGTTTACTGAAGCTTTCTTT. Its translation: CASTKDRFTEAFF.

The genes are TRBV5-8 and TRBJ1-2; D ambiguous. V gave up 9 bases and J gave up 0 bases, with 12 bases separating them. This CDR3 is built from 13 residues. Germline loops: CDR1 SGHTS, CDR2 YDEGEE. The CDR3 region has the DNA TGTGCCACTGACTACGGCCCTAACTATGGCTACACCTTC. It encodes CATDYGPNYGYTF.

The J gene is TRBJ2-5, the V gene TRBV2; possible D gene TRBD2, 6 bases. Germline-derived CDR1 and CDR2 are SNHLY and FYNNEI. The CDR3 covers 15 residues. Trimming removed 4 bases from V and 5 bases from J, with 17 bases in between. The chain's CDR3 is CASSVSTTRGETQYF. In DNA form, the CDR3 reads TGTGCCAGCAGTGTTTCAACCACCCGGGGGGAGACCCAGTACTTC.

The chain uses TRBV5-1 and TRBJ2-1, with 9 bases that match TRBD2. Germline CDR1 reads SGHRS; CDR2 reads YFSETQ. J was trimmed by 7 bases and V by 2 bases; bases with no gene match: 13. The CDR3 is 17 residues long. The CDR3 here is CASSFGQLAGKSNEQFF. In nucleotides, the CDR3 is TGCGCCAGCAGCTTTGGCCAGCTAGCGGGGAAGTCAAATGAGCAGTTCTTC.

CDR3: CASSRTLDRGLQQYF. In DNA, the CDR3 is TGTGCCAGCAGCCGCACTCTGGACAGGGGTCTCCAGCAGTACTTC. The rearrangement uses TRBV7-9 and TRBJ2-7, with 9 bases that match TRBD1. Germline V gives CDR1 SEHNR, CDR2 FQNEAQ (reference sequence). The junction had 13 bases not matched to a gene; V was cut back by 5 bases and J by 8 bases. CDR3 size: 15 residues. Supplemented by reference TRBV7-9 and TRBJ2-7, the full variable domain reads DTGVSQNPRHKITKRGQNVTFRCDPISEHNRLYWYRQTLGQGPEFLTYFQNEAQLEKSRLLSDRFSAERPKGSFSTLEIQRTEQGDSAMYLCASSRTLDRGLQQYFGPGTRLTVT.